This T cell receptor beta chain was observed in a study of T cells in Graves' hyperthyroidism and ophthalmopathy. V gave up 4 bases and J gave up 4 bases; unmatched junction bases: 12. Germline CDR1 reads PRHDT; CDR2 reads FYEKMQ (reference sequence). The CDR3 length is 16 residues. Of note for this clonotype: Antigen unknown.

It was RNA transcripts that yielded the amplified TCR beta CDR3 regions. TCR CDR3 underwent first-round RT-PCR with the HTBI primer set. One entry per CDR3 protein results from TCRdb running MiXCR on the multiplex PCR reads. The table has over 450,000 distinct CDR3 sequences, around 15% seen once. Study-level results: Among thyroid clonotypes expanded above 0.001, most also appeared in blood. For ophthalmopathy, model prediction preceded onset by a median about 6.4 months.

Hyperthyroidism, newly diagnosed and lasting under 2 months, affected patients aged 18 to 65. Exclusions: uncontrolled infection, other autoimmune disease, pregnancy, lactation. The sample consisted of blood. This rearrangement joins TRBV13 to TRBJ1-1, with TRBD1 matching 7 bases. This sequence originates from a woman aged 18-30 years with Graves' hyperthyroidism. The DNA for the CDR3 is TGTGCCAGCAGCTCAAACCCGACAGGGCGGAGCACTGAAGCTTTCTTT. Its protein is CASSSNPTGRSTEAFF.